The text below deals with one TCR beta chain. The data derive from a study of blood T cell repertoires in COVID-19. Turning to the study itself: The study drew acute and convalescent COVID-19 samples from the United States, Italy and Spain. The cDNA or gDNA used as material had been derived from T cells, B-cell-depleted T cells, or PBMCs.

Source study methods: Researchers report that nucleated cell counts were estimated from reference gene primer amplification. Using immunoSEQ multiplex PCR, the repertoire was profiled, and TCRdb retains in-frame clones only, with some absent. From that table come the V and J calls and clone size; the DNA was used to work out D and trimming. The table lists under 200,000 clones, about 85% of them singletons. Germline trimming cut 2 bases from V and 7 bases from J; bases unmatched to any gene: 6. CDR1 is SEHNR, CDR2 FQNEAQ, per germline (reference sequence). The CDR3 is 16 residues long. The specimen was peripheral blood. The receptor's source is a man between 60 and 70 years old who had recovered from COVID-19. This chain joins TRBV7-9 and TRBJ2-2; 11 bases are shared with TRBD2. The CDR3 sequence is CASSLSWTSGYGELFF. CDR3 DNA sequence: TGTGCCAGCAGCTTATCCTGGACTAGCGGGTACGGGGAGCTGTTTTTT.